These 17 T cell receptor beta chains were all obtained from the same sample, sequenced in a study of cytomegalovirus exposure and HLA in healthy donors. The primer mix had 60 Vbeta and 13 Jbeta primers. Clones were read by immunoSEQ multiplex PCR, and TCRdb kept only the in-frame ones, dropping some. The sample lists roughly 56,000 clones; approximately 89% were seen once. The sequencing sample was made of PBMCs. The receptors shown here come from a man younger than 35 in good health and CMV-seronegative.

V gene TRBV11-2 combines with J gene TRBJ2-7; D possibly corresponds to TRBD1 (6 bases). In germline, CDR1 is SGHAT, CDR2 FQNNGV. The CDR3 is 13 amino acids. The V end lost 4 bases, the J end lost 2 bases, and 9 bases lay between the germline ends. CDR3 DNA: TGTGCCAGCAGCTCGGACAGCCCCTACGAGCAGTACTTC. It codes for CASSSDSPYEQYF.

The chain combines TRBV7-8 with TRBJ1-3; tentatively, D is TRBD1 (6 bases). From germline, CDR1 is SGHVS and CDR2 FQNEAQ. With 1 base removed from V and 2 bases from J, the gap between germline ends came to 12 bases. CDR3 length equals 16 residues. In nucleotides, the CDR3 is TGTGCCAGCAGCTTAGAACAGGGTCTCACTGGAAACACCATATATTTT. Protein sequence: CASSLEQGLTGNTIYF.

The J gene is TRBJ2-7, the V gene TRBV13, with 8 bases lining up with TRBD1. CDR1 PRHDT and CDR2 FYEKMQ come from the germline V gene (reference sequence). With V trimmed by 5 bases and J by 7 bases, 10 bases remained unmatched. This CDR3 has 14 amino acids. The CDR3 here is CASSPPQGAGEQYF. The CDR3 DNA follows: TGTGCCAGCAGCCCACCCCAGGGGGCGGGGGAGCAGTACTTC.

This rearrangement joins TRBV28 to TRBJ2-5; TRBD1 matches at 12 bases. Germline CDR1 MDHEN, CDR2 SYDVKM. The CDR3 is made up of 15 amino acids. Germline trimming cut 3 bases from V and 5 bases from J; bases unmatched to any gene: 4. The CDR3 protein is CASSFWDRGRETQYF. The CDR3 bases are TGTGCCAGCAGTTTCTGGGACAGGGGGCGTGAGACCCAGTACTTC.

This sequence joins TRBV9 and TRBJ1-1; the match to TRBD1 covers 7 bases. Unmatched junction bases numbered 8, after V lost 5 bases and J lost 4 bases. CDR1 is SGDLS and CDR2 is YYNGEE in the germline V gene. This CDR3 comprises 14 residues. The CDR3 region is CASSPLQGSTEAFF. The CDR3 bases are TGTGCCAGCAGTCCTTTACAGGGGAGCACTGAAGCTTTCTTT.

V usage is TRBV6-5 and J usage is TRBJ1-5; 10 positions agree with TRBD1. The CDR3 length is 16 residues. Germline CDR1 is MNHEY and CDR2 is SVGAGI. V was clipped by 4 bases and J by 4 bases; unmatched bases: 7. CDR3: CASSSYRDRGNQPQHF. Here the CDR3 DNA reads TGTGCCAGCAGTTCGTACCGGGACAGGGGAAATCAGCCCCAGCATTTT.

This chain joins TRBV15 and TRBJ2-5, with D tentatively TRBD2 (7 bases). The J call may be incorrect, as the DNA end agrees better with TRBJ2-7. The germline V gene has CDR1 LNHNV and CDR2 YYDKDF (reference sequence). This CDR3 is built from 14 residues. CDR3 sequence (DNA): TGTGCCACCAGCGGGGGCGGGAGCTCCTACGAGCAGTACTTC. Its translation is CATSGGGSSYEQYF.

This clone showed up just a few times. This rearrangement joins TRBV13 to TRBJ2-2; no firm D call. CDR1 PRHDT and CDR2 FYEKMQ come from the germline V gene (reference sequence). The CDR3 spans 13 residues. Deletions cut 5 bases from V and 6 bases from J, with 10 bases between. The CDR3 protein is CASSASRPGELFF. CDR3 nucleotides: TGTGCCAGCAGCGCCTCCAGGCCCGGGGAGCTGTTTTTT.

Notes on this clone: A junction boundary mismatches the germline segment, possibly from a read error. The rearrangement joins TRBV7-7 to TRBJ2-2, with D maybe TRBD2 (6 bases). The germline V gene encodes CDR1 SSHAT and CDR2 FNYEAQ (reference sequence). CDR3 length: 15 amino acids. CDR3 residues: CASSSSGVNTGELFF. In DNA form, the CDR3 reads TGTGCTAGCAGCTCCTCGGGGGTGAACACCGGGGAGCTGTTTTTT.

The chain carries TRBV5-3 and TRBJ2-7, with 10 bases identical to TRBD2. TRBV5-3 is identified as an open reading frame with a role that is uncertain. The CDR3 totals 16 residues. V lost 4 bases to trimming and J lost 0 bases; unmatched junction nucleotides: 7. CDR3 loop: CARSNGLAVNSYEQYF. CDR3 bases: TGTGCCAGAAGCAACGGACTAGCGGTTAACTCCTACGAGCAGTACTTC.

This clone was seen once. The V and J genes are TRBV29-1 and TRBJ1-4; 10 nucleotides line up with TRBD1. The germline CDR1 and CDR2 sequences are SQVTM and ANQGSEA. The CDR3 consists of 15 residues. The CDR3 region has the DNA TGCACGATTAGGACAGGGGGAGCGACTAATGAAAAACTGTTTTTT. It yields the protein CTIRTGGATNEKLFF.

The chain uses TRBV7-9 and TRBJ1-2, with 8 positions matching TRBD1. The CDR3 is made up of 15 amino acids. Germline CDR1 reads SEHNR; CDR2 reads FQNEAQ (reference sequence). The ends lost 5 bases at V and 4 bases at J; junction bases unmatched: 9. CDR3 protein: CASSPRTGSLYGYTF. The DNA of the CDR3 is TGTGCCAGCAGCCCCCGGACAGGGAGCCTCTATGGCTACACCTTC.

This clone was observed a handful of times. The chain has TRBV30 and TRBJ2-3, with 12 bases matching TRBD2. Germline V lookup: CDR1 GTSNPN, CDR2 SVGIG (reference sequence). The CDR3 spans 16 residues. After removal of 2 bases from V and 2 bases from J, the junction contained 5 bases not matched to a gene. For the CDR3, the DNA is TGTGCCTGGAGTTACCTAGCGGGGGGGTACACAGATACGCAGTATTTT. Protein: CAWSYLAGGYTDTQYF.

The chain links TRBV28 to TRBJ2-3; TRBD1 aligns across 8 bases. Germline V gene lookup returns CDR1 MDHEN and CDR2 SYDVKM. The CDR3 is made up of 15 amino acids. J was trimmed by 2 bases and V by 8 bases; bases with no gene match: 9. The CDR3 is CASFQTGAHTDTQYF. Here the CDR3 DNA reads TGTGCCAGCTTCCAGACAGGGGCGCACACAGATACGCAGTATTTT. Full variable domain (missing parts from reference TRBV28 and TRBJ2-3): DVKVTQSSRYLVKRTGEKVFLECVQDMDHENMFWYRQDPGLGLRLIYFSYDVKMKEKGDIPEGYSVSREKKERFSLILESASTNQTSMYLCASFQTGAHTDTQYFGPGTRLTVL.

This chain uses TRBV2 with TRBJ1-2; perhaps TRBD1 as D (6 bases). V lost 3 bases and J 3 bases, leaving 11 bases between the germline ends. Germline CDR1 and CDR2: SNHLY and FYNNEI. This CDR3 is built from 14 residues. In DNA, the CDR3 is TGTGCCAGCAGTGACAGGGGAAGCGACTATGGCTACACCTTC. Residues: CASSDRGSDYGYTF.

The chain links TRBV2 to TRBJ1-1; TRBD1 matches 8 bases. Germline values: CDR1 SNHLY, CDR2 FYNNEI. The CDR3 sequence is 13 residues long. Germline trimming cut 8 bases from V and 7 bases from J; bases unmatched to any gene: 9. This CDR3 reads CASGTGRSVEAFF. The CDR3 DNA reads as TGTGCCAGCGGGACAGGACGTAGCGTTGAAGCTTTCTTT.

This clone was observed a single time. This rearrangement joins TRBV6-6 to TRBJ1-2; no clear D. This CDR3 is built from 13 residues. With 5 bases removed from V and 0 bases from J, the gap between germline ends came to 7 bases. Germline CDR1 MNHNY, CDR2 SVGAGI (reference sequence). CDR3 protein: CASSLQPNYGYTF. The DNA for the CDR3 is TGTGCCAGCAGTCTACAGCCTAACTATGGCTACACCTTC.